Listed below are T cell receptor beta chains from one sample, sequenced in a study of T cell responses to AZD1222 COVID-19 vaccine. The repertoire was sequenced with immunoSEQ multiplex PCR; TCRdb's copy has only in-frame clones and lacks some. The table includes 150,000 to 200,000 clones, about nine tenths detected once. The sequences come from peripheral blood, collected on day 0 of AZD1222 vaccination. The receptors originated from an adult in good health. Each CDR3 is given with its conserved first and last residue. The D gene is left open where the match is weak. The size field is filled for only some rows; it gives once, few, many or a size class.

NA | TRBJ2-5 | TRBV7-9 | NA | CASSLGYQETQYF | TGTGCCAGCAGCTTAGGATACCAAGAGACCCAGTACTTC
NA | TRBJ2-6 | TRBV6-2/TRBV6-3 | once | CASSTNTPGANVLTF | TGTGCCAGCAGTACTAACACCCCCGGGGCCAACGTCCTGACTTTC
NA | TRBJ1-1 | TRBV4-3 | NA | CASSQVSQGITEAFF | TGCGCCAGCAGCCAAGTATCCCAGGGAATCACTGAAGCTTTCTTT
TRBD1 | TRBJ2-7 | TRBV6-5 | once | CASSSGQGNEQYF | TGTGCCAGCAGCTCAGGACAGGGGAACGAGCAGTACTTC
NA | TRBJ1-4 | TRBV11-2 | NA | CASSFVGAFDEKLFF | TGTGCCAGCAGCTTTGTGGGGGCGTTTGATGAAAAACTGTTTTTT
NA | TRBJ1-5 | TRBV28 | NA | CAIQGRWDQPQHF | TGTGCCATCCAAGGGCGTTGGGATCAGCCCCAGCATTTT
NA | TRBJ2-2 | TRBV5-5 | NA | CASSLGQHTGELFF | TGTGCCAGCAGCTTGGGACAGCACACCGGGGAGCTGTTTTTT
NA | TRBJ1-1 | TRBV27 | NA | CASSLGMGEAFF | TGTGCCAGCAGTTTAGGGATGGGGGAAGCTTTCTTT
NA | TRBJ1-1 | TRBV2 | once | CARNREMNTEAFF | TGTGCCAGAAACAGGGAAATGAACACTGAAGCTTTCTTT
TRBD1 | TRBJ2-2 | TRBV5-5 | NA | CASSPVGGTGNTGELFF | TGTGCCAGCAGCCCCGTCGGCGGGACAGGGAACACCGGGGAGCTGTTTTTT
NA | TRBJ1-5 | TRBV7-2 | NA | CASSLRGFEPQHF | TGTGCCAGCAGCTTAAGGGGTTTCGAGCCCCAGCATTTT
NA | TRBJ2-7 | TRBV7-9 | few | CASSLALPDAYEQYF | TGTGCCAGCAGCTTAGCCCTTCCGGACGCCTACGAGCAGTACTTC
NA | TRBJ1-2 | TRBV7-2 | NA | CASRAGANYGYTF | TGTGCCAGCAGGGCTGGGGCTAACTATGGCTACACCTTC
NA | TRBJ1-4 | TRBV5-1 | NA | CASSLGDKADEKLFF | TGCGCCAGCAGCTTGGGGGACAAGGCTGATGAAAAACTGTTTTTT
NA | TRBJ1-1 | TRBV27 | once | CASSTGENTEAFF | TGTGCCAGCAGTACAGGCGAGAACACTGAAGCTTTCTTT
TRBD1 | TRBJ1-3 | TRBV7-2 | NA | CASSASLLLTGGSGNTIYF | TGTGCCAGCAGCGCCAGCCTCCTACTTACAGGGGGCTCTGGAAACACCATATATTTT
TRBD1 | TRBJ1-2 | TRBV7-9 | NA | CASSSTGASYGYTF | TGTGCCAGCAGCTCTACAGGGGCCTCCTATGGCTACACCTTC
TRBD1 | TRBJ1-6 | TRBV7-2 | NA | CASSLWAGGDSPLHF | TGTGCCAGCAGCTTATGGGCAGGGGGTGATTCACCCCTCCACTTT
NA | TRBJ1-1 | TRBV27 | NA | CASSLSSSTEAFF | TGTGCCAGCTCCCTTTCAAGTAGCACTGAAGCTTTCTTT
NA | TRBJ1-3 | TRBV18 | NA | CASSLGQGNTIYF | TGTGCCAGCTCACTTGGGCAAGGAAACACCATATATTTT
NA | TRBJ1-2 | TRBV28 | NA | CASSLYRGGYTF | TGTGCCAGCAGTCTCTACCGGGGTGGCTACACCTTC
NA | TRBJ2-3 | TRBV5-4 | NA | CASSPDIWGTDTQYF | TGTGCCAGCAGTCCGGACATTTGGGGCACAGATACGCAGTATTTT
TRBD1 | TRBJ2-7 | TRBV27 | NA | CASSMRTGRREQYF | TGTGCCAGCAGCATGCGGACAGGACGAAGGGAGCAGTACTTC
NA | TRBJ2-1 | TRBV12-3/TRBV12-4 | NA | CASSPRILNEQFF | TGTGCCAGCAGTCCCCGGATACTCAATGAGCAGTTCTTC
NA | TRBJ1-5 | TRBV28 | NA | CASNDGNQSQHF | TGTGCCAGCAACGACGGCAATCAGTCCCAGCATTTT
NA | TRBJ1-3 | TRBV3-1/TRBV3-2 | NA | CASSHNSGNTIYF | TGTGCCAGCAGCCATAACTCTGGAAACACCATATATTTT
NA | TRBJ1-3 | TRBV7-3 | NA | CASSPKWGVGNTIYF | TGTGCCAGCAGCCCAAAGTGGGGGGTCGGAAACACCATATATTTT
NA | TRBJ2-7 | TRBV28 | few | CASSKRYEQYF | TGTGCCAGCAGTAAAAGGTACGAGCAGTACTTC
TRBD1 | TRBJ1-1 | TRBV7-8 | NA | CASSLADRDTEAFF | TGTGCCAGCAGCTTAGCCGACAGGGACACTGAAGCTTTCTTT
TRBD1 | TRBJ1-1 | TRBV18 | NA | CASSPQTGSTEAFF | TGTGCCAGCTCACCGCAGACAGGGAGCACTGAAGCTTTCTTT
NA | TRBJ1-4 | TRBV7-6 | NA | CASGPGGSATNEKLFF | TGTGCCAGCGGGCCGGGGGGCTCTGCAACTAATGAAAAACTGTTTTTT
NA | TRBJ2-7 | TRBV3-1/TRBV3-2 | NA | CASSPTTSGYEQYF | TGTGCCAGCAGCCCCACGACAAGCGGCTACGAGCAGTACTTC
TRBD1 | TRBJ2-7 | TRBV2 | NA | CASRQGWGLQNDEQYF | TGTGCCAGCCGACAGGGGTGGGGACTGCAGAACGACGAGCAGTACTTC
TRBD1 | TRBJ1-1 | TRBV18 | NA | CASTGQANMNTEAFF | TGTGCCAGTACCGGACAGGCCAACATGAACACTGAAGCTTTCTTT
NA | TRBJ2-7 | TRBV6-2/TRBV6-3 | NA | CASSSVYEQYF | TGTGCCAGCAGCTCGGTCTACGAGCAGTACTTC
NA | TRBJ1-2 | TRBV7-9 | NA | CASSSAGTGTIGYTF | TGTGCCAGCAGCTCGGCCGGGACTGGAACTATTGGCTACACCTTC
NA | TRBJ1-2 | TRBV28 | NA | CASRLAPPLYGYTF | TGTGCCAGCAGATTAGCCCCACCTCTATATGGCTACACCTTC
TRBD1 | TRBJ1-2 | TRBV28 | NA | CASRLQGARGYGYTF | TGTGCCAGCAGATTACAGGGGGCCCGGGGCTATGGCTACACCTTC
NA | TRBJ1-4 | TRBV6-6 | NA | CASSSPTGSEKLFF | TGTGCCAGCAGTAGTCCGACAGGTTCTGAAAAACTGTTTTTT
TRBD2 | TRBJ2-5 | TRBV6-2/TRBV6-3 | NA | CASSYSGTSGKLQYF | TGTGCCAGCAGTTACTCTGGGACTAGCGGGAAACTCCAGTACTTC
TRBD1 | TRBJ1-1 | TRBV9 | few | CASSVGTGGNTEAFF | TGTGCCAGCAGCGTAGGGACAGGGGGGAACACTGAAGCTTTCTTT
TRBD2 | TRBJ2-7 | TRBV11-2 | NA | CASSFSGGPSYEQYF | TGTGCCAGCAGCTTTAGCGGGGGGCCCTCCTACGAGCAGTACTTC
NA | TRBJ2-1 | TRBV5-1 | NA | CASSFQGFNEQFF | TGCGCCAGCAGCTTCCAGGGGTTCAATGAGCAGTTCTTC
NA | TRBJ2-2 | TRBV25-1 | NA | CASSDGGPGELFF | TGTGCCAGCAGTGATGGGGGTCCCGGGGAGCTGTTTTTT
NA | TRBJ1-1 | TRBV6-2/TRBV6-3 | NA | CASSPGLEAFF | TGTGCCAGCAGTCCGGGACTGGAAGCTTTCTTT
NA | TRBJ2-3 | TRBV7-2 | NA | CASSTRPTDTQYF | TGTGCCAGCAGCACCCGACCCACAGATACGCAGTATTTT